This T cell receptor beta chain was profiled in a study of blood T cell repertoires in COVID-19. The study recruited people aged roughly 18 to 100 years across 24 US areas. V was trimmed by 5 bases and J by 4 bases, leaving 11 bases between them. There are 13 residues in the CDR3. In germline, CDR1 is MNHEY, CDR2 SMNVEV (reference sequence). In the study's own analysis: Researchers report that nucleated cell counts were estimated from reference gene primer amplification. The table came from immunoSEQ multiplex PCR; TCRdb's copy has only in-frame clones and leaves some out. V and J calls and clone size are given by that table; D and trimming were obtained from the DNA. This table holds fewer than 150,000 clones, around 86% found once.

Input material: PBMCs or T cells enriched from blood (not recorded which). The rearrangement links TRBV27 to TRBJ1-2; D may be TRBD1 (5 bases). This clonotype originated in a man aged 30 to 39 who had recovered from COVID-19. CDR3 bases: TGTGCCAGCAGTCCGCGGGGGGTCTATGGCTACACCTTC. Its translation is CASSPRGVYGYTF.